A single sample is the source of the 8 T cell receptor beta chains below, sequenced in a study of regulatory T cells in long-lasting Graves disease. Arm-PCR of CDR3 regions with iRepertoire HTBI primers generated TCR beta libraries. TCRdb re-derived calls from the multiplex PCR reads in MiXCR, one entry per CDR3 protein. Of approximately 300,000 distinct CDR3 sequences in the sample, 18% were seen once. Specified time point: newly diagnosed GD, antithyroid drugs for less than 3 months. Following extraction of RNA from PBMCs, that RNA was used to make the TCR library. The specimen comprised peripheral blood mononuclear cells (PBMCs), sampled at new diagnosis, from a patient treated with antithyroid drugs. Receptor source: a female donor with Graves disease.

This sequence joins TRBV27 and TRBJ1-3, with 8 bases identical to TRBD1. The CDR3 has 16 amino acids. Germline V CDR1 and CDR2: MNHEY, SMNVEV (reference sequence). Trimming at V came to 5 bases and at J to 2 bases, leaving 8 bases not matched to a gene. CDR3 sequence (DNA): TGTGCCAGCAGTCTAGGACAGGGACCGGCTGGAAACACCATATATTTT. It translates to CASSLGQGPAGNTIYF.

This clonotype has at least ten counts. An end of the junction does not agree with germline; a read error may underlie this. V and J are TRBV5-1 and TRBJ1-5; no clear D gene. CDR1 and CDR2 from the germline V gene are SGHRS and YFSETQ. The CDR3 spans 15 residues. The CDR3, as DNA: TGTGCCAGCAGCCAAGGTTGGGCAGACAATCAGCCCCAGCATTTT. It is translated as CASSQGWADNQPQHF.

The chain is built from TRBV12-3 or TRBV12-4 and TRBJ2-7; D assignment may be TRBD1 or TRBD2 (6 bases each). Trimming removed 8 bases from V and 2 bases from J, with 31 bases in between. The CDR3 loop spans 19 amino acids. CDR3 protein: CASVRHRSGASATPYEQYF. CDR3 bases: TGTGCCAGCGTTCGGCATCGATCGGGGGCTAGCGCCACCCCCTACGAGCAGTACTTC.

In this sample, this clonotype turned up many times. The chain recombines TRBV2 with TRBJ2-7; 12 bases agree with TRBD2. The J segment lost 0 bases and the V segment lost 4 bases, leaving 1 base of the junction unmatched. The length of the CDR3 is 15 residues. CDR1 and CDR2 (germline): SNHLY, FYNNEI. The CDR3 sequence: CASSGTSGNSYEQYF. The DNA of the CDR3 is TGTGCCAGCAGTGGGACTAGCGGGAACTCCTACGAGCAGTACTTC.

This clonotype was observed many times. The CDR3 sequence: CASSQRGGRSTDTQYF. Here the CDR3 DNA reads TGTGCCAGCAGCCAACGGGGCGGGAGGAGCACAGATACGCAGTATTTT. The rearrangement uses TRBV3-1 and TRBJ2-3; TRBD2 matches 8 bases. CDR1 is LGHDT and CDR2 is YNNKEL in the germline V gene (reference sequence). The CDR3 has 16 amino acids. V gave up 2 bases and J gave up 0 bases; unmatched junction bases: 4.

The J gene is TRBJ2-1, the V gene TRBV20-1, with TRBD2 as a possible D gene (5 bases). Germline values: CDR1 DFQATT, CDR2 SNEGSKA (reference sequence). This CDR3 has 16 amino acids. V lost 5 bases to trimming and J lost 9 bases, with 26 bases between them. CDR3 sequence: CSAFIPGRAVRGEQFF. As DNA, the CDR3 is TGCAGTGCTTTTATCCCGGGTAGGGCGGTCCGGGGTGAGCAGTTCTTC.

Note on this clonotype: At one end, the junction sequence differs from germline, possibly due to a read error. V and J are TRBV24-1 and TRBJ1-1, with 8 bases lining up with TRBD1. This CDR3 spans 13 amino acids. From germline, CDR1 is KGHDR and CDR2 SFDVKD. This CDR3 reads CATRTGSDTEASF. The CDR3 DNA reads TGTGCCACCCGGACAGGGTCCGACACTGAAGCTTCCTTT.

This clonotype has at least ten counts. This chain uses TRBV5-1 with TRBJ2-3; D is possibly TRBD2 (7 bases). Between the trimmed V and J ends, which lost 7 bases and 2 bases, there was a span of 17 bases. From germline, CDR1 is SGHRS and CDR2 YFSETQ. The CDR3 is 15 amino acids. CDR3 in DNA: TGCGCCAGCCGGCGGGGAGGGGGGAACACAGATACGCAGTATTTT. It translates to CASRRGGGNTDTQYF.